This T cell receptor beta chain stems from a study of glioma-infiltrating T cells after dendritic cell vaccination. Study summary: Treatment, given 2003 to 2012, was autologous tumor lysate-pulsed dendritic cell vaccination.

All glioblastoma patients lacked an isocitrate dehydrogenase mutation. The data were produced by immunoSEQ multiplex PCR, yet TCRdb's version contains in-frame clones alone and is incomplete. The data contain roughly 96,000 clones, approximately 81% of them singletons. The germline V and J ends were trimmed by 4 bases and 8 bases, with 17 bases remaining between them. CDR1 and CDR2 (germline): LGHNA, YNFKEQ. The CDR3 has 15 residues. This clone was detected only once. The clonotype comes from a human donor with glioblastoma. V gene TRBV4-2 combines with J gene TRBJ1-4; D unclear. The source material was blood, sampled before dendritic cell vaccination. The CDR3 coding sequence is TGTGCCAGCAGCCCGTGGGGAGTGACTATCGAAAAACTGTTTTTT. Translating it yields CASSPWGVTIEKLFF.